These 31 T cell receptor beta chains came from one sample sequenced in a study of blood T cell repertoires in COVID-19. The protocol was immunoSEQ multiplex PCR, while the TCRdb copy is restricted to in-frame clones and leaves out a portion. Counted here are 200,000 to 250,000 clones, 75% to 85% occurring once; the ten biggest clones make up approximately 8%. The sample taken for sequencing was peripheral blood. The receptors were gathered from an elderly woman with COVID-19, enrolled during active disease.

V gene TRBV5-1 combines with J gene TRBJ2-1; 7 bases align to TRBD2. Unmatched junction bases numbered 3, after V lost 3 bases and J lost 0 bases. Germline V lookup: CDR1 SGHRS, CDR2 YFSETQ. The CDR3 totals 15 residues. The CDR3 nucleotides are TGCGCCAGCAGCTCAGCGGGAAGCTCCTACAATGAGCAGTTCTTC. Residues: CASSSAGSSYNEQFF.

The rearrangement joins TRBV30 to TRBJ1-3; D gene unclear. The ends were cut back, 3 bases at V and 0 bases at J, with 12 bases in the middle. From germline, CDR1 is GTSNPN and CDR2 SVGIG (reference sequence). CDR3 size: 15 residues. The CDR3 nucleotides read TGTGCCTGGAGCAGGCGGGGAGGCTCTGGAAACACCATATATTTT. Encoded protein: CAWSRRGGSGNTIYF.

The rearrangement joins TRBV7-3 to TRBJ1-3, with D possibly matching TRBD1 (6 bases). V dropped 5 bases and J dropped 3 bases, with 14 bases sitting between them. Germline V gene sequence: CDR1 SGHTA, CDR2 FQGTGA. This CDR3 is built from 15 residues. CDR3 region: CASSPGGQLGNTIYF. CDR3 in DNA: TGTGCCAGCAGCCCCGGAGGACAGCTTGGAAACACCATATATTTT.

The J gene is TRBJ1-1, the V gene TRBV29-1, with 9 nucleotides matching TRBD1. Losses at the gene ends were 3 bases for V and 2 bases for J; bases not matched to a gene: 7. Germline CDR1 is SQVTM and CDR2 is ANQGSEA. The CDR3 length is 15 residues. DNA of the CDR3: TGCAGCGTTGACCGGGACAGGGTATCCAACACTGAAGCTTTCTTT. Its protein is CSVDRDRVSNTEAFF.

This clone was seen more than once but under ten times. The chain combines TRBV10-3 with TRBJ2-1; D gene unclear. V gave up 2 bases and J gave up 6 bases, with 8 bases separating them. CDR3 length equals 13 residues. Germline-derived CDR1 and CDR2 are ENHRY and SYGVKD. CDR3 nucleotides: TGTGCCATCAGTGAGATGGCCTCCAATGAGCAGTTCTTC. Translating it yields CAISEMASNEQFF.

The V gene is TRBV6-5, the J gene TRBJ1-1; 12 bases are a match to TRBD1. The CDR3 has 13 amino acids. The V segment lost 6 bases and the J segment 11 bases; nucleotides outside the gene matches: 7. Looked up from germline, CDR1 is MNHEY and CDR2 is SVGAGI. CDR3 protein: CASSQGQGAEAFF. The CDR3 DNA reads TGTGCCAGCAGCCAGGGACAGGGGGCCGAGGCTTTCTTT.

The chain links TRBV18 to TRBJ1-3; D unclear. V shed 1 base and J shed 1 base, with 14 bases lying between them. Germline assignment: CDR1 KGHSH and CDR2 LQKENI. The CDR3 is 17 amino acids. In nucleotides, the CDR3 is TGTGCCAGCTCACCACTCCAAGGTCCGCGGTCTGGAAACACCATATATTTT. Its translation is CASSPLQGPRSGNTIYF.

This clone was observed a few times. The V and J genes are TRBV12-3 or TRBV12-4 and TRBJ2-1; D unclear. The CDR3 is 13 amino acids. Trimming shortened V by 3 bases and J by 10 bases, and 13 bases separated the two germline ends. The CDR3 DNA reads TGTGCCAGCAGTTTTGGGCCCACACGGGAGCAGTTCTTC. Its translation: CASSFGPTREQFF.

V and J are TRBV10-1 and TRBJ1-1, with TRBD1 matching over 9 bases. Trimming took 1 base from V and 11 from J; bases not matched to a gene: 8. The CDR3 extends over 14 amino acids. The germline CDR1 and CDR2 sequences are WNHNN and SYGVQD (reference sequence). CDR3: CASSEFSGTGSAFF. For the CDR3, the DNA is TGCGCCAGCAGTGAGTTTTCAGGGACAGGGAGTGCTTTCTTT.

Worth noting for this clone: The conserved phenylalanine or tryptophan normally closing the CDR3 is absent here, so this likely arose from a read error. The limits of the CDR3 on the DNA are not certain, so only TCRdb's listed CDR3 is given. This chain joins TRBV23-1 and TRBJ1-1; TRBD1 reflects the table's D call only, with no check against the DNA. TRBV23-1 is recorded as an ORF, its role being uncertain. The length of the CDR3 is 15 amino acids, counting both ends. CDR3 sequence reads: CASSQGWADRENRKI.

Many counts were recorded for this clone. This chain links TRBV5-3 with TRBJ1-6; D gene ambiguous. TRBV5-3 is filed as an ORF, its function uncertain. This CDR3 region has 13 residues. Trimming removed 0 bases from V and 8 bases from J, with 6 bases in between. CDR3 DNA sequence: TGTGCCAGAAGCTTGGTTCCGGATTCACCCCTCCACTTT. Residues: CARSLVPDSPLHF.

The gene calls are TRBV29-1 and TRBJ2-7; D may be TRBD2 (6 bases). This CDR3 is 14 amino acids long. Germline assignment: CDR1 SQVTM and CDR2 ANQGSEA. V was clipped by 7 bases and J by 1 base, with 17 bases between them. The CDR3 DNA follows: TGCAGCGGTGGGTACGGGAGCGGTTCCTACGAGCAGTACTTC. Translating it yields CSGGYGSGSYEQYF.

J is TRBJ1-2 and V is TRBV18, with D unresolved. With 2 bases removed from V and 3 bases from J, the gap between germline ends came to 7 bases. The CDR3 has 13 amino acids. Germline-derived CDR1 and CDR2 are KGHSH and LQKENI. Here the CDR3 DNA reads TGTGCCAGCTCACCAAGCGGGTACTATGGCTACACCTTC. Translation gives CASSPSGYYGYTF.

This sequence joins TRBV3-1 (or the pseudogene TRBV3-2) and TRBJ2-7; TRBD2 aligns across 7 bases. The CDR3 runs to 15 residues. Germline V CDR1 and CDR2: LGHDT, YNNKEL (reference sequence). V dropped 3 bases and J dropped 7; count of bases not matched to a gene: 12. Here the CDR3 DNA reads TGTGCCAGCAGCCATAGCTCGCGGGAGCGTGAGGAGCAGTACTTC. This gives the protein CASSHSSREREEQYF.

V is TRBV29-1 and J is TRBJ2-1, with TRBD1 matching over 7 bases. CDR1 and CDR2 (germline): SQVTM, ANQGSEA. After removal of 4 bases from V and 0 bases from J, the junction contained 9 bases not matched to a gene. This CDR3 has 16 residues. The CDR3 reads CSVVGGSWHSYNEQFF. The CDR3 nucleotides read TGCAGCGTTGTAGGGGGCTCCTGGCACTCCTACAATGAGCAGTTCTTC.

This clone showed up just once. This rearrangement joins TRBV7-9 to TRBJ2-3, with 9 bases fitting TRBD2. The CDR3 loop spans 16 amino acids. Germline CDR1 and CDR2: SEHNR and FQNEAQ (reference sequence). Unmatched junction bases numbered 4, after V lost 1 base and J lost 2 bases. The CDR3: CASSLETSGLTDTQYF. CDR3 DNA: TGTGCCAGCAGCTTAGAGACTAGCGGACTCACAGATACGCAGTATTTT.

The gene calls are TRBV7-2 and TRBJ2-7; a possible D gene is TRBD2 (5 bases). V shed 4 bases and J shed 5 bases, with 12 bases lying between them. The CDR3 loop spans 13 amino acids. Germline CDR1 is SGHTA and CDR2 is FQGNSA. This CDR3 reads CASSSRGGNEQYF. The CDR3, as DNA: TGTGCCAGCAGCTCCCGGGGTGGCAACGAGCAGTACTTC.

The chain is built from TRBV20-1 and TRBJ1-1, with D possibly TRBD1 on 5 matching bases. Germline lookup yields CDR1 DFQATT and CDR2 SNEGSKA (reference sequence). The CDR3 is 14 amino acids. Trimming pared 3 bases from V and 0 bases from J, leaving 11 bases between. The CDR3 loop reads CSASGGGMNTEAFF. CDR3 coding DNA: TGCAGTGCTAGTGGGGGAGGTATGAACACTGAAGCTTTCTTT.

The chain links TRBV24-1 to TRBJ2-5; the D gene is possibly TRBD1 (6 bases). V lost 3 bases and J lost 2, with 9 bases in between. CDR3 length equals 14 residues. Per germline, CDR1 KGHDR and CDR2 SFDVKD. Here the CDR3 DNA reads TGTGCCACCAGTGATCCACAGGGACAAGAGACCCAGTACTTC. Amino acid sequence: CATSDPQGQETQYF.

The rearrangement uses TRBV4-1 and TRBJ1-4; 11 bases are shared with TRBD1. The length of the CDR3 is 15 residues. The V segment lost 2 bases and the J segment 7 bases; nucleotides outside the gene matches: 3. CDR1 MGHRA and CDR2 YSYEKL come from the germline V gene. As DNA, the CDR3 is TGCGCCAGCAGCCAACCGGACAGGGGGCTTGAAAAACTGTTTTTT. Translating gives CASSQPDRGLEKLFF.

The rearrangement joins TRBV5-1 to TRBJ1-2; 9 nucleotides match TRBD1. CDR1 is SGHRS, CDR2 YFSETQ, per germline. V gave up 0 bases and J gave up 5 bases; unmatched junction bases: 2. The CDR3 sequence is 14 residues long. In nucleotides, the CDR3 is TGCGCCAGCAGCTTGGGGACAGGGGTTTATGGCTACACCTTC. Protein product: CASSLGTGVYGYTF.

The J gene is TRBJ1-5, the V gene TRBV18; possible D gene TRBD1, 5 bases. Germline V CDR1 and CDR2: KGHSH, LQKENI. There are 13 residues in the CDR3. V was pared by 1 base and J by 5 bases, with 6 bases between. The CDR3 loop reads CASSPQGDQPQHF. Written as DNA, the CDR3 is TGTGCCAGCTCACCACAAGGGGATCAGCCCCAGCATTTT.

The rearrangement joins TRBV19 to TRBJ2-2; 10 nucleotides line up with TRBD2. Germline CDR1 is LNHDA and CDR2 is SQIVND (reference sequence). The CDR3 covers 19 residues. V shed 6 bases, J shed 6 bases, and the junction held 19 bases outside the gene matches. The DNA of the CDR3 is TGTGCCAGTAGCCTCCCGGGACTAGCGCCGGCGGGTAGGGCCGGGGAGCTGTTTTTT. As protein: CASSLPGLAPAGRAGELFF.

A word on this clone: Other DNA variants within this sample encode the same CDR3. The chain joins TRBV24-1 to TRBJ2-5; D perhaps matches TRBD2 (5 bases). CDR3 length: 13 amino acids. Trimming cost V 4 bases and J 5 bases, with 10 bases left between them. CDR1 is KGHDR and CDR2 is SFDVKD in the germline V gene. CDR3 in DNA: TGTGCCACCAGTGACCCGAGAGGGGAGACCCAGTACTTC. Protein product: CATSDPRGETQYF.

This sequence joins TRBV12-3 or TRBV12-4 and TRBJ1-3; the D gene is possibly TRBD1 (5 bases). This CDR3 comprises 13 residues. Trimming removed 6 bases from V and 8 bases from J, with 14 bases in between. The CDR3 DNA is TGTGCCAGCAGGGGGACCCCGGGGGACACCATATATTTT. Amino acid sequence: CASRGTPGDTIYF.

The rearrangement uses TRBV2 and TRBJ1-1, with 11 bases matching TRBD1. V dropped 7 bases and J dropped 8; count of bases not matched to a gene: 6. The CDR3 runs 13 residues. Germline values: CDR1 SNHLY, CDR2 FYNNEI. The CDR3 here is CASNGQGALEAFF. As DNA, the CDR3 is TGTGCCAGCAACGGACAGGGGGCATTGGAAGCTTTCTTT.

The rearrangement links TRBV18 to TRBJ1-2; 7 bases are a match to TRBD1. V dropped 3 bases and J dropped 0; count of bases not matched to a gene: 10. Germline CDR1 is KGHSH and CDR2 is LQKENI. The CDR3 covers 17 residues. The DNA of the CDR3 is TGTGCCAGCTCACCCTCCGACAGGGCCCCGACTAACTATGGCTACACCTTC. It translates to CASSPSDRAPTNYGYTF.

V usage is TRBV5-6 and J usage is TRBJ2-1; 9 bases agree with TRBD1. Germline CDR1 and CDR2: SGHDT and YYEEEE. This CDR3 is built from 17 residues. J gave up 6 bases and V 2 bases, and 12 bases lay outside the gene matches. In nucleotides, the CDR3 is TGTGCCAGCAGCTTTCTGGGGTCGGGACAGGGTGCCAATGAGCAGTTCTTC. The encoded protein is CASSFLGSGQGANEQFF.

This sequence joins TRBV9 and TRBJ1-1; 9 nucleotides agree with TRBD1. Germline CDR1 and CDR2: SGDLS and YYNGEE. V was clipped by 3 bases and J by 5 bases; unmatched bases: 8. The CDR3 extends over 15 amino acids. The DNA of the CDR3 is TGTGCCAGCAGCGCAAAGGACAGGGGAAGGACTGAAGCTTTCTTT. Protein: CASSAKDRGRTEAFF.

J is TRBJ1-2 and V is TRBV14; 9 nucleotides align to TRBD1. CDR1 SGHDN and CDR2 FVKESK come from the germline V gene. The CDR3 runs 13 residues. The ends lost 3 bases at V and 7 bases at J; junction bases unmatched: 3. In DNA, the CDR3 is TGTGCCAGCAGCCAGACGACAGGGGGTGGCTACACCTTC. This gives the protein CASSQTTGGGYTF.

The chain employs TRBV2 and TRBJ2-7; D unresolved. Germline V lookup: CDR1 SNHLY, CDR2 FYNNEI. V lost 4 bases and J 3 bases, leaving 10 bases between the germline ends. The CDR3 consists of 13 residues. The CDR3 loop reads CASSAAPSYEQYF. The CDR3 region has the DNA TGTGCCAGCAGTGCCGCCCCGAGCTACGAGCAGTACTTC.